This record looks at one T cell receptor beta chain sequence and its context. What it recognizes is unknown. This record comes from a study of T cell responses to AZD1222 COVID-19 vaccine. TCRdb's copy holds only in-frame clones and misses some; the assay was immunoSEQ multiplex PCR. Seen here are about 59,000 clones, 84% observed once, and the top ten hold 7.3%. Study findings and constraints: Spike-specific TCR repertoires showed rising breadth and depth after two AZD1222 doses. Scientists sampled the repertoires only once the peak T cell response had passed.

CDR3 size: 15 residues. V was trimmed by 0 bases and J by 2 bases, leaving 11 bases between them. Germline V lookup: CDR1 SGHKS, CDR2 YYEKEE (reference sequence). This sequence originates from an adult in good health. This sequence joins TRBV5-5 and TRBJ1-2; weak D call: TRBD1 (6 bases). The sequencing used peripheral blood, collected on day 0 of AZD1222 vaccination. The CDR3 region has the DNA TGTGCCAGCAGCTTGGATATTCAGGGGAACTATGGCTACACCTTC. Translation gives CASSLDIQGNYGYTF.